The next 22 T cell receptor beta chains were all read from a single sample in a study of graft-versus-host responses after intestinal transplantation. No antigens are known for them. The method was immunoSEQ multiplex PCR; TCRdb's version includes in-frame clones alone and lacks a portion of them. The sample contains about 110,000 clones, roughly 92% of which appear only once. Source: unstimulated CD4+ T cells sorted from spleen or lymph node cells, taken before transplant. The receptors stem from a human donor who was the organ donor for an intestinal transplant.

The chain carries TRBV29-1 and TRBJ2-1; 12 positions agree with TRBD2. Germline trimming cut 4 bases from V and 4 bases from J; bases unmatched to any gene: 8. This CDR3 is built from 16 residues. CDR1 is SQVTM and CDR2 is ANQGSEA in the germline V gene. CDR3: CSVVGLAGGSYNEQFF. Written as DNA, the CDR3 is TGCAGCGTTGTCGGTCTAGCGGGAGGGTCATACAATGAGCAGTTCTTC.

The rearrangement links TRBV18 to TRBJ2-6, with D tentatively TRBD2 (5 bases). Trimming removed 4 bases at V and 0 bases at J, with 10 bases between. The CDR3 covers 16 residues. Germline V lookup: CDR1 KGHSH, CDR2 LQKENI. CDR3 region: CASSRERDSGANVLTF. The CDR3 DNA is TGTGCCAGCTCACGAGAACGGGACTCTGGGGCCAACGTCCTGACTTTC.

This clone is a singleton in its sample. This CDR3 reads CASSLVGLAGLGELFF. The CDR3 coding sequence is TGCGCCAGCAGCTTGGTGGGACTAGCGGGACTCGGGGAGCTGTTTTTT. The V gene is TRBV5-1, the J gene TRBJ2-2, with TRBD2 matching over 13 bases. The V segment lost 0 bases and the J segment 7 bases; nucleotides outside the gene matches: 3. This CDR3 spans 16 amino acids. Germline V gene data show CDR1 as SGHRS and CDR2 as YFSETQ.

This clone was recorded only once. The chain is built from TRBV9 and TRBJ1-2; no reliable D call. The CDR3 is 12 residues long. Trimming took off 3 bases at V and 4 bases at J, with 7 bases between the two ends. From germline, CDR1 is SGDLS and CDR2 YYNGEE. The CDR3 loop reads CASSAGIYGYTF. The CDR3 DNA reads TGTGCCAGCAGCGCCGGTATCTATGGCTACACCTTC.

The V gene is TRBV7-2, the J gene TRBJ2-3, with D uncertain. The V end lost 1 base, the J end lost 1 base, and 12 bases lay between the germline ends. Per germline, CDR1 SGHTA and CDR2 FQGNSA. The CDR3 covers 16 residues. CDR3 coding DNA: TGTGCCAGCAGCTTAGTGGCGGTTCTGGGCACAGATACGCAGTATTTT. This codes for CASSLVAVLGTDTQYF.

The chain employs TRBV29-1 and TRBJ2-5; the D gene is possibly TRBD2 (5 bases). The CDR3 covers 13 residues. The germline V gene has CDR1 SQVTM and CDR2 ANQGSEA. Trimming stripped 2 bases from V and 5 bases from J, with 12 bases between. The CDR3 bases are TGCAGCGTTGAATTGACTAATGGTGAGACCCAGTACTTC. Translated, it gives CSVELTNGETQYF.

The CDR3 DNA sequence: TGTGCCAGCAGCTTAACGACTAGGGACTCCTACAATGAGCAGTTCTTC. Amino acid sequence: CASSLTTRDSYNEQFF. The V call is TRBV7-9, the J call TRBJ2-1, with D tentatively TRBD2 (6 bases). Germline V gene data show CDR1 as SEHNR and CDR2 as FQNEAQ (reference sequence). The V gene lost 2 bases and the J gene lost 0 bases, with 11 bases spanning the gap. CDR3 length: 16 residues.

The CDR3 DNA sequence: TGTGCCTGGAGTCGGCAGGGGGGGTACACAGATACGCAGTATTTT. Translation gives CAWSRQGGYTDTQYF. The V gene is TRBV30, the J gene TRBJ2-3; D is tentatively TRBD1 or TRBD2 (7 bases each). This CDR3 has 15 amino acids. Germline assignment: CDR1 GTSNPN and CDR2 SVGIG (reference sequence). Trimming removed 2 bases at V and 2 bases at J, with 14 bases between.

This chain links TRBV30 with TRBJ1-1, with D unresolved. The germline V gene has CDR1 GTSNPN and CDR2 SVGIG (reference sequence). V lost 3 bases to trimming and J lost 6 bases, with 14 bases between them. This CDR3 has 13 amino acids. The CDR3 reads CAWSRPNGAEAFF. In DNA form, the CDR3 reads TGTGCCTGGAGCCGCCCGAATGGAGCTGAAGCTTTCTTT.

The chain is built from TRBV28 and TRBJ1-2; D remains ambiguous. The V and J ends lost 10 bases and 4 bases respectively, with 16 bases between them. Germline CDR1 and CDR2: MDHEN and SYDVKM. There are 13 residues in the CDR3. In nucleotides, the CDR3 is TGTGCCACCCGCTCCGTGGTGGGCTATGGCTACACCTTC. Translating it yields CATRSVVGYGYTF.

This clone has a single count. The V gene is TRBV5-8, the J gene TRBJ2-5; D may be TRBD2 (7 bases). This CDR3 has 15 amino acids. Per germline, CDR1 SGHTS and CDR2 YDEGEE. Between the trimmed V and J ends, which lost 1 base and 5 bases, there was a span of 15 bases. The CDR3 loop is CASSLSGGAWETQYF. CDR3 sequence (DNA): TGTGCCAGCAGCTTGTCGGGGGGCGCCTGGGAGACCCAGTACTTC.

This clone has only one observation. The rearrangement links TRBV27 to TRBJ2-3; no firm D call. V lost 5 bases to trimming and J lost 2 bases, with 11 bases between them. CDR1 and CDR2 from the germline V gene are MNHEY and SMNVEV (reference sequence). The CDR3 spans 14 residues. CDR3 sequence (DNA): TGTGCCAGCAGTGCCTCTCTGGTCACAGATACGCAGTATTTT. Translating it yields CASSASLVTDTQYF.

This clone was seen only a few times. The chain is built from TRBV7-9 and TRBJ1-2; 7 nucleotides match TRBD1. V gave up 5 bases and J gave up 0 bases; unmatched junction bases: 6. The CDR3 sequence is 15 residues long. Germline V lookup: CDR1 SEHNR, CDR2 FQNEAQ (reference sequence). CDR3 sequence (DNA): TGTGCCAGCAGCATTAGTGGGACAGCTAACTATGGCTACACCTTC. This codes for CASSISGTANYGYTF. Based on the CDR3 plus reference TRBV7-9 and TRBJ1-2, the full variable domain is DTGVSQNPRHKITKRGQNVTFRCDPISEHNRLYWYRQTLGQGPEFLTYFQNEAQLEKSRLLSDRFSAERPKGSFSTLEIQRTEQGDSAMYLCASSISGTANYGYTFGSGTRLTVV.

This rearrangement joins TRBV2 to TRBJ1-2, with no clear D. Germline-derived CDR1 and CDR2 are SNHLY and FYNNEI. With 3 bases removed from V and 4 bases from J, the gap between germline ends came to 9 bases. The length of the CDR3 is 13 residues. The CDR3 nucleotides read TGTGCCAGCAGTGACCTGGACGTCTATGGCTACACCTTC. Translated, it gives CASSDLDVYGYTF.

V and J are TRBV6-1 and TRBJ1-6; D gene unclear. Germline values: CDR1 MNHNS, CDR2 SASEGT. This CDR3 comprises 16 residues. V lost 1 base to trimming and J lost 0 bases, with 7 bases between them. The CDR3 DNA reads TGTGCCAGCAGTGAAGGGGGTTCCTCCTATAATTCACCCCTCCACTTT. It translates to CASSEGGSSYNSPLHF.

J is TRBJ2-5 and V is TRBV5-6; D is undetermined. CDR1 is SGHDT and CDR2 is YYEEEE in the germline V gene. This CDR3 spans 13 amino acids. V shed 4 bases and J shed 3 bases, with 10 bases lying between them. CDR3 amino acids: CASSTGPKETQYF. The CDR3 coding sequence is TGTGCCAGCAGCACCGGGCCTAAAGAGACCCAGTACTTC.

The genes are TRBV6-1 and TRBJ2-7, with D possibly being TRBD2 (5 bases). V lost 3 bases and J 1 base, leaving 7 bases between the germline ends. The CDR3 extends over 13 amino acids. Germline CDR1 is MNHNS and CDR2 is SASEGT. CDR3 sequence reads: CASSDRGSYEQYF. CDR3 DNA sequence: TGTGCCAGCAGTGACCGAGGGTCCTACGAGCAGTACTTC.

This rearrangement joins TRBV9 to TRBJ2-5, with 13 positions matching TRBD2. CDR3 length: 17 amino acids. Germline-derived CDR1 and CDR2 are SGDLS and YYNGEE. J lost 0 bases, V lost 0 bases, and 2 bases had no gene match. The CDR3 loop is CASSVGGLAGYQETQYF. In DNA form, the CDR3 reads TGTGCCAGCAGCGTAGGGGGACTAGCGGGGTACCAAGAGACCCAGTACTTC.

The count of this clone is one. CDR3 region: CSVATGGDTEAFF. The CDR3 nucleotides read TGCAGCGTTGCGACAGGGGGGGACACTGAAGCTTTCTTT. V gene TRBV29-1 combines with J gene TRBJ1-1; TRBD1 matches at 9 bases. Germline CDR1 reads SQVTM; CDR2 reads ANQGSEA. The CDR3 runs to 13 residues. Losses at the gene ends were 4 bases for V and 3 bases for J; bases not matched to a gene: 3.

This chain links TRBV7-2 with TRBJ2-7; tentative D call: TRBD1 (6 bases). The CDR3 consists of 15 residues. Trimming stripped 5 bases from V and 2 bases from J, with 16 bases between. Germline V gene data show CDR1 as SGHTA and CDR2 as FQGNSA. The CDR3 sequence: CASSPHRAKAYEQYF. The DNA of the CDR3 is TGTGCCAGCAGCCCGCACAGGGCTAAGGCCTACGAGCAGTACTTC.

The chain carries TRBV6-1 and TRBJ2-3; D is unclear. The germline CDR1 and CDR2 sequences are MNHNS and SASEGT. The CDR3 is 14 amino acids. The V gene lost 5 bases and the J gene lost 9 bases, with 18 bases spanning the gap. CDR3 nucleotides: TGTGCCAGCAGTCGAACCGTAGTCGATCCAACGCAGTATTTT. Its protein is CASSRTVVDPTQYF.

The rearrangement joins TRBV19 to TRBJ2-5; D is possibly TRBD1 or TRBD2 (6 bases each). The CDR3 sequence is 13 residues long. V dropped 3 bases and J dropped 5 bases, with 10 bases sitting between them. Germline V gene lookup returns CDR1 LNHDA and CDR2 SQIVND (reference sequence). The CDR3 loop reads CASSIRGRETQYF. In DNA, the CDR3 is TGTGCCAGTAGTATTCGGGGGCGGGAGACCCAGTACTTC.